This TCR beta chain was retrieved from a study of blood T cell repertoires in COVID-19. At the level of the study: Some COVID-19 samples were acute and others convalescent; all came from the United States, Italy and Spain.

Assay: immunoSEQ multiplex PCR; the TCRdb copy retains only in-frame clones and omits some. The sample shows around 220,000 clones, more than 70% of them seen only once. CDR1 and CDR2 (germline): GTSNPN, SVGIG (reference sequence). This CDR3 is 14 amino acids long. After removal of 3 bases from V and 2 bases from J, the junction contained 4 bases not matched to a gene. Material: PBMCs or T cells enriched from blood (not recorded which). The chain combines TRBV30 with TRBJ1-3; 7 bases match TRBD1. The TCR comes from a woman aged 40 to 49 with acute COVID-19. The CDR3 DNA sequence: TGTGCCTGGAGGACCACAGGGGCTGGAAACACCATATATTTT. Its protein is CAWRTTGAGNTIYF.